This passage covers 30 T cell receptor beta chains from one sample sequenced in a study of T cells in Graves' hyperthyroidism and ophthalmopathy. TCR beta CDR3 sequences were amplified from RNA transcripts. TCR CDR3 regions were first amplified by RT-PCR with HTBI primers. From the multiplex PCR reads, TCRdb called clonotypes with MiXCR, one entry per CDR3 protein. The sample lists hundreds of thousands of distinct CDR3 sequences; less than 25% were seen once. Sequencing was performed on blood. The receptors derive from a young man with Graves' ophthalmopathy.

This clonotype has a single count. The chain recombines TRBV30 with TRBJ1-4, with D unresolved. CDR1 GTSNPN and CDR2 SVGIG come from the germline V gene (reference sequence). Between the trimmed V and J ends, which lost 3 bases and 4 bases, there was a span of 6 bases. This CDR3 spans 12 amino acids. CDR3 sequence reads: CAWSQYNEKLFF. The CDR3 DNA sequence: TGTGCCTGGAGCCAGTATAATGAAAAACTGTTTTTT.

V is TRBV7-6 and J is TRBJ2-1, with D hard to call. The germline gives CDR1 SGHVS, CDR2 FNYEAQ. V lost 7 bases and J 5 bases, leaving 21 bases between the germline ends. CDR3 size: 16 residues. The CDR3 sequence: CASNPLDLRDNNEQFF. The CDR3 DNA sequence: TGTGCCAGCAACCCGTTGGATCTGCGAGACAACAATGAGCAGTTCTTC.

This chain connects TRBV12-3 or TRBV12-4 to TRBJ1-5, with D hard to call. V was trimmed by 4 bases and J by 6 bases, leaving 10 bases between them. This CDR3 has 13 residues. CDR3: CASSSEGPQPQHF. The DNA for the CDR3 is TGTGCCAGCAGTTCTGAAGGGCCTCAGCCCCAGCATTTT.

The rearrangement links TRBV7-9 to TRBJ1-3, with TRBD1 as a possible D gene (6 bases). The V and J ends lost 5 bases and 0 bases respectively, with 14 bases between them. Germline V gene lookup returns CDR1 SEHNR and CDR2 FQNEAQ (reference sequence). This CDR3 spans 16 amino acids. CDR3 sequence reads: CASSRDILFSGNTIYF. The DNA of the CDR3 is TGTGCCAGCAGCAGGGACATTCTGTTCTCTGGAAACACCATATATTTT.

This chain joins TRBV5-1 and TRBJ2-3; 10 nucleotides line up with TRBD1. After removal of 4 bases from V and 4 bases from J, the junction contained 9 bases not matched to a gene. CDR1 and CDR2 (germline): SGHRS, YFSETQ. The CDR3 is made up of 16 amino acids. CDR3 in DNA: TGCGCCAGCAGCACGATCCGGGACAGGGGCCCAGATACGCAGTATTTT. It encodes CASSTIRDRGPDTQYF.

This clonotype appeared a few times. The chain carries TRBV20-1 and TRBJ1-5; D not resolved. This CDR3 comprises 15 residues. V dropped 3 bases and J dropped 0 bases, with 12 bases sitting between them. Germline assignment: CDR1 DFQATT and CDR2 SNEGSKA (reference sequence). In nucleotides, the CDR3 is TGCAGTGCTAGTGTTACGAGCTATAGCAATCAGCCCCAGCATTTT. This gives the protein CSASVTSYSNQPQHF.

This clonotype showed up many times. This chain joins TRBV28 and TRBJ2-7; D unresolved. V dropped 5 bases and J dropped 6 bases, with 11 bases sitting between them. This CDR3 has 12 residues. The germline V gene encodes CDR1 MDHEN and CDR2 SYDVKM. CDR3 region: CASSRRGTEQYF. The DNA for the CDR3 is TGTGCCAGCAGTCGGAGAGGTACCGAGCAGTACTTC.

About this clonotype itself: The junction departs from germline at one end; a sequencing error may be responsible. CDR3 protein: CASSGQQGLGGNTIYF. The CDR3 DNA follows: TGTGCCAGCAGCGGACAACAGGGATTAGGCGGAAACACCATATATTTT. This rearrangement joins TRBV5-1 to TRBJ1-3; TRBD1 is a possible D gene (6 bases). Per germline, CDR1 SGHRS and CDR2 YFSETQ. The CDR3 totals 16 residues.

This clonotype was found a few times. The CDR3 is CASSYSRPEAFF. The DNA of the CDR3 is TGTGCCAGCAGTTACTCGAGGCCTGAAGCTTTCTTT. The chain links TRBV6-6 to TRBJ1-1; D call uncertain. CDR3 length: 12 residues. Germline CDR1 is MNHNY and CDR2 is SVGAGI (reference sequence). V lost 0 bases and J lost 6, with 5 bases in between.

The V and J genes are TRBV7-2 and TRBJ1-6, with TRBD1 as a possible D gene (6 bases). V lost 1 base, J lost 0 bases, and 13 bases lay in between. The germline V gene encodes CDR1 SGHTA and CDR2 FQGNSA. The CDR3 is 18 residues long. The CDR3 DNA reads TGTGCCAGCAGCTTAGGACAGGAAGAAAGCTCCTATAATTCACCCCTCCACTTT. This sequence encodes CASSLGQEESSYNSPLHF. Filled out from reference TRBV7-2 and TRBJ1-6, the complete variable domain reads GAGVSQSPSNKVTEKGKDVELRCDPISGHTALYWYRQSLGQGLEFLIYFQGNSAPDKSGLPSDRFSAERTGGSVSTLTIQRTQQEDSAVYLCASSLGQEESSYNSPLHFGNGTRLTVT.

There are many counts of this clonotype. The chain has TRBV2 and TRBJ2-2, with 13 bases aligning to TRBD2. V was clipped by 7 bases and J by 3 bases; unmatched bases: 5. The germline gives CDR1 SNHLY, CDR2 FYNNEI. The CDR3 spans 16 residues. Here the CDR3 reads CASTGLAGEYTGELFF. The CDR3 nucleotides are TGTGCCAGCACCGGACTAGCGGGAGAGTACACCGGGGAGCTGTTTTTT.

The CDR3, as DNA: TGTGCCACCAGTGACCCTGGGGAGTCGGGGACAGATACGCAGTATTTT. Protein product: CATSDPGESGTDTQYF. The chain links TRBV24-1 to TRBJ2-3; D may be TRBD2 (5 bases). CDR3 length: 16 residues. Trimming cost V 4 bases and J 3 bases, with 16 bases left between them. The germline V gene encodes CDR1 KGHDR and CDR2 SFDVKD.

In its sample, this clonotype was seen many times. V gene TRBV7-8 combines with J gene TRBJ1-5, with D uncertain. Germline assignment: CDR1 SGHVS and CDR2 FQNEAQ. The ends were cut back, 5 bases at V and 4 bases at J, with 12 bases in the middle. CDR3 length: 14 amino acids. The CDR3 loop reads CASSHDTLNQPQHF. DNA for the CDR3: TGTGCCAGCAGCCACGACACTTTAAATCAGCCCCAGCATTTT.

The J gene is TRBJ2-7, the V gene TRBV6-5; TRBD1 agrees at 9 bases. Losses at the gene ends were 2 bases for V and 6 bases for J; bases not matched to a gene: 8. Germline loops: CDR1 MNHEY, CDR2 SVGAGI. The CDR3 loop spans 15 amino acids. The CDR3 coding sequence is TGTGCCAGCAGTTACACCGGGACAGGGCAACGCGAGCAGTACTTC. This encodes CASSYTGTGQREQYF.

As regards this clonotype: A single base separates this from a much larger clone, so it may be a read error. The gene calls are TRBV2 and TRBJ2-7, with 7 bases that match TRBD1. The CDR3 length is 14 residues. Germline V gene data show CDR1 as SNHLY and CDR2 as FYNNEI. V was clipped by 2 bases and J by 3 bases; unmatched bases: 4. CDR3 bases: TGTGCCAGCAGTGAATGGACAGGAGTCTACGAGCAGTACTTC. Protein sequence: CASSEWTGVYEQYF.

In its sample, this clonotype was seen a few times. This rearrangement joins TRBV3-1 to TRBJ2-3; TRBD2 agrees at 7 bases. The CDR3 has 17 amino acids. CDR1 and CDR2 from the germline V gene are LGHDT and YNNKEL (reference sequence). J gave up 2 bases and V 4 bases, and 12 bases lay outside the gene matches. The CDR3 region is CASSRRQLAILTDTQYF. CDR3 nucleotide sequence: TGTGCCAGCAGCCGCCGTCAACTAGCGATCCTCACAGATACGCAGTATTTT.

This clonotype has only a few counts. The V and J genes are TRBV9 and TRBJ2-7, with D perhaps TRBD1 (6 bases). Germline CDR1 is SGDLS and CDR2 is YYNGEE. This CDR3 has 16 amino acids. V dropped 0 bases and J dropped 4 bases, with 17 bases sitting between them. Here the CDR3 DNA reads TGTGCCAGCAGCGTAGCTTCTGCACAGGGTGGTTACGAGCAGTACTTC. It specifies CASSVASAQGGYEQYF.

The CDR3 DNA is TGTGCCATCAGTGCTCAGCAGGAGGAGCAGTACTTC. Amino acids: CAISAQQEEQYF. The V gene is TRBV10-3, the J gene TRBJ2-7; D is undetermined. Germline V gene lookup returns CDR1 ENHRY and CDR2 SYGVKD. Trimming stripped 4 bases from V and 7 bases from J, with 11 bases between. This CDR3 has 12 amino acids.

This clonotype was seen repeatedly, ten times or more. The chain uses TRBV12-3 or TRBV12-4 and TRBJ1-3; D remains unclear. V was pared by 5 bases and J by 0 bases, with 8 bases between. This CDR3 is built from 14 residues. DNA for the CDR3: TGTGCCAGCAGTCCTGAGGGCTCTGGAAACACCATATATTTT. Translation: CASSPEGSGNTIYF.

This clonotype was seen at least ten times. This chain uses TRBV12-3 or TRBV12-4 with TRBJ2-7; D is possibly TRBD2 (6 bases). V was clipped by 6 bases and J by 2 bases, with 17 bases between them. The CDR3 contains 15 residues. Here the CDR3 reads CASSSGGTYPYEQYF. DNA of the CDR3: TGTGCCAGCAGCTCTGGGGGGACCTATCCCTACGAGCAGTACTTC.

This clonotype was observed a few times. The chain combines TRBV24-1 with TRBJ1-4, with 7 bases aligning to TRBD1. V shed 4 bases and J 4 bases; nucleotides not matched to a gene: 8. The CDR3 has 16 residues. Germline-derived CDR1 and CDR2 are KGHDR and SFDVKD. The CDR3 region is CATSEGYRGRNEKLFF. The CDR3 coding sequence is TGTGCCACCAGTGAAGGCTACAGGGGACGTAATGAAAAACTGTTTTTT.

The chain is built from TRBV18 and TRBJ2-5; D call uncertain. V lost 4 bases to trimming and J lost 2 bases, with 8 bases between them. The CDR3 loop spans 13 amino acids. CDR1 and CDR2 (germline): KGHSH, LQKENI. The CDR3 DNA reads TGTGCCAGCTCACAGCACAGACAAGAGACCCAGTACTTC. Its translation is CASSQHRQETQYF.

The chain couples TRBV4-3 to TRBJ2-7; a weak D match, TRBD1 (6 bases). Trimming cost V 1 base and J 4 bases, with 14 bases left between them. The CDR3 runs to 15 residues. The germline gives CDR1 LGHNA, CDR2 YSLEER. The CDR3 coding sequence is TGCGCCAGCAGCCAAGCGGACAGATTCGGGTACGAGCAGTACTTC. Translating gives CASSQADRFGYEQYF.

The chain recombines TRBV20-1 with TRBJ2-7; D gene unclear. Germline CDR1 reads DFQATT; CDR2 reads SNEGSKA (reference sequence). The CDR3 is made up of 11 amino acids. Trimming removed 0 bases from V and 7 bases from J, with 7 bases in between. CDR3 protein: CSARDGVEQYF. In DNA, the CDR3 is TGCAGTGCTAGAGATGGGGTTGAGCAGTACTTC.

The sample holds many counts of this clonotype. The genes are TRBV27 and TRBJ1-5, with D uncertain. Germline V gene data show CDR1 as MNHEY and CDR2 as SMNVEV (reference sequence). V dropped 4 bases and J dropped 4 bases, with 8 bases sitting between them. The CDR3 is 13 amino acids. The CDR3 bases are TGTGCCAGCAGTTCGGGAGTGAATCAGCCCCAGCATTTT. It codes for CASSSGVNQPQHF.

The chain employs TRBV6-5 and TRBJ1-2; no clear D gene. Germline V gene sequence: CDR1 MNHEY, CDR2 SVGAGI. V was shortened by 2 bases and J by 1 base, with 8 bases between the two germline ends. CDR3 size: 14 residues. The CDR3 bases are TGTGCCAGCAGTTACGCAGATAGTAACTATGGCTACACCTTC. It codes for CASSYADSNYGYTF.

This clonotype was observed many times. V gene TRBV5-6 combines with J gene TRBJ1-2; possible D gene TRBD1, 6 bases. This CDR3 region has 14 residues. Germline CDR1 SGHDT, CDR2 YYEEEE. The V gene lost 6 bases and the J gene lost 4 bases, with 16 bases spanning the gap. The chain's CDR3 is CASTPQGGRYGYTF. The CDR3 nucleotides are TGTGCCAGCACCCCTCAAGGGGGGCGCTATGGCTACACCTTC.

This chain connects TRBV30 to TRBJ2-1; 9 nucleotides agree with TRBD1. Germline lookup yields CDR1 GTSNPN and CDR2 SVGIG (reference sequence). The J segment lost 6 bases and the V segment lost 5 bases, leaving 11 bases of the junction unmatched. The CDR3 contains 15 residues. The CDR3 nucleotides read TGTGCCTGGGAAAACCCGGGACAGGGTTTCAATGAGCAGTTCTTC. Protein product: CAWENPGQGFNEQFF.

The chain couples TRBV6-1 to TRBJ2-3; no reliable D call. CDR1 and CDR2 (germline): MNHNS, SASEGT. This CDR3 is built from 14 residues. Between the trimmed V and J ends, which lost 3 bases and 2 bases, there was a span of 9 bases. The CDR3 region has the DNA TGTGCCAGCAGTGACTACGGGCACACAGATACGCAGTATTTT. This codes for CASSDYGHTDTQYF.

V gene TRBV28 combines with J gene TRBJ2-7; 8 nucleotides match TRBD2. This CDR3 region has 14 residues. Unmatched junction bases numbered 5, after V lost 5 bases and J lost 2 bases. From germline, CDR1 is MDHEN and CDR2 SYDVKM. The CDR3 spells CASSVSSGPYEQYF. The CDR3 coding sequence is TGTGCCAGCAGTGTTTCTAGCGGGCCCTACGAGCAGTACTTC.